Many counts were recorded for the clone carrying this T cell receptor (beta chain). Its antigen is not known. CDR1 SGHRS and CDR2 YFSETQ come from the germline V gene. This CDR3 contains 12 residues. V was trimmed by 2 bases and J by 6 bases, leaving 9 bases between them. The data derive from a study of T cells in Graves' hyperthyroidism and ophthalmopathy. General observations from the study: Before onset, ophthalmopathy was predicted by the model a median roughly 6.8 months earlier. The majority of expanded thyroid clonotypes above 0.001 also appeared in blood.

Authors of the study amplified TCR beta CDR3 regions from RNA transcripts. A first-round RT-PCR of the TCR CDR3 used the HTBI primer set. MiXCR, applied by TCRdb to the multiplex PCR reads, yields one record per CDR3 protein. This table has more than 500,000 distinct CDR3 sequences, 15% to 20% appearing once. Hyperthyroidism was newly diagnosed in patients aged 18 to 65 (duration under 2 months). The study left out patients who had uncontrolled infection, other autoimmune disease, pregnancy or lactation. The chain carries TRBV5-1 and TRBJ2-7, with D uncertain. The sequence derives from a woman aged 30 to 39 with Graves' hyperthyroidism. Sequencing input: blood. Here the CDR3 DNA reads TGCGCCAGCAGCTTTGGTTACCGCGAGCAGTACTTC. Protein sequence: CASSFGYREQYF.